Below are 31 T cell receptor beta chains sequenced from a single sample in a study of human T cells and chemical hapten exposure. Via MiXCR, TCRdb re-called the RACE reads, giving one row per CDR3 protein. The table has 100,000 or so distinct CDR3 sequences, less than 45% seen once; the top ten hold roughly 2.6%. Time point specified: patch test 3, about 24 weeks after DPC sensitization. The treatment was: therapeutic diphenylcyclopropenone sensitization with weekly scalp DPC. The sample was whole blood, taken in connection with sensitization to the hapten diphenylcyclopropenone (DPC). Source of these receptors: a man in his forties with alopecia areata. Some clones in this sample may be carry-over from other donors' samples.

The CDR3 region is CASSRGGTVDRQPQHF. Written as DNA, the CDR3 is TGTGCCAGCAGCCGAGGCGGGACAGTCGATCGGCAGCCCCAGCATTTT. V is TRBV7-8 and J is TRBJ1-5; the match to TRBD1 covers 7 bases. The CDR3 is made up of 16 amino acids. V lost 5 bases, J lost 7 bases, and 14 bases stayed unmatched. The germline CDR1 and CDR2 sequences are SGHVS and FQNEAQ.

This chain connects TRBV5-1 to TRBJ2-6; D perhaps matches TRBD1 (5 bases). Germline V gives CDR1 SGHRS, CDR2 YFSETQ. This CDR3 spans 15 amino acids. V dropped 3 bases and J dropped 3 bases, with 10 bases sitting between them. As DNA, the CDR3 is TGCGCCAGCAGCTCGCAGGGCGGTGGGGCCAACGTCCTGACTTTC. It translates to CASSSQGGGANVLTF.

This chain links TRBV12-3 or TRBV12-4 with TRBJ2-3; D remains unclear. With 2 bases removed from V and 4 bases from J, the gap between germline ends came to 7 bases. This CDR3 region has 13 residues. Here the CDR3 reads CASSLRAPDTQYF. For the CDR3, the DNA is TGTGCCAGCAGTTTACGGGCACCAGATACGCAGTATTTT.

This chain links TRBV2 with TRBJ1-4; D is unresolved. CDR3 length: 13 residues. V gave up 6 bases and J gave up 0 bases, with 5 bases separating them. The germline V gene encodes CDR1 SNHLY and CDR2 FYNNEI. The chain's CDR3 is CASRGATNEKLFF. CDR3 nucleotide sequence: TGTGCCAGCAGGGGAGCAACTAATGAAAAACTGTTTTTT.

The sample holds a few counts of this clonotype. The gene calls are TRBV6-2 or TRBV6-3 and TRBJ2-3; 10 positions agree with TRBD1. J was trimmed by 5 bases and V by 5 bases; bases with no gene match: 4. The CDR3 consists of 14 residues. Germline CDR1 MNHEY, CDR2 SVGEGT. The CDR3 DNA sequence: TGTGCCAGCAGTGACAGGGGGCGAGGAGATACGCAGTATTTT. Its protein is CASSDRGRGDTQYF.

The V gene is TRBV6-4, the J gene TRBJ2-5; 10 bases map to TRBD2. In germline, CDR1 is MRHNA, CDR2 SNTAGT. J lost 2 bases, V lost 6 bases, and 9 bases had no gene match. There are 16 residues in the CDR3. As DNA, the CDR3 is TGTGCCAGCAGGGATAAAGCGGGAGGGAGGCAAGAGACCCAGTACTTC. It yields the protein CASRDKAGGRQETQYF.

The chain combines TRBV27 with TRBJ2-3; D gene ambiguous. Per germline, CDR1 MNHEY and CDR2 SMNVEV (reference sequence). CDR3 length: 13 amino acids. The V end was cut by 6 bases, the J end by 2 bases, with 9 bases between. As DNA, the CDR3 is TGTGCCAGCAGGCGCCAGTCCACAGATACGCAGTATTTT. As protein: CASRRQSTDTQYF.

This rearrangement joins TRBV27 to TRBJ2-3; perhaps D is TRBD1 or TRBD2 (6 bases each). Germline V lookup: CDR1 MNHEY, CDR2 SMNVEV (reference sequence). Trimming took 2 bases from V and 2 from J, leaving 14 bases between them. The CDR3 spans 16 residues. The CDR3 sequence is CASSLRGGLITDTQYF. CDR3 nucleotides: TGTGCCAGCAGTTTACGTGGGGGGCTCATCACAGATACGCAGTATTTT.

There are a few counts of this clonotype. This chain links TRBV2 with TRBJ2-3, with D tentatively TRBD1 or TRBD2 (5 bases each). CDR3 length equals 15 residues. CDR1 and CDR2 (germline): SNHLY, FYNNEI. Trimming shortened V by 6 bases and J by 3 bases, and 16 bases separated the two germline ends. The DNA of the CDR3 is TGTGCCAGCAGCTCACATTCGGGGCTAACAGATACGCAGTATTTT. Its translation: CASSSHSGLTDTQYF.

The table lists this clonotype with a few counts. The genes are TRBV7-8 and TRBJ2-5; 7 bases match TRBD2. This CDR3 is 15 amino acids long. CDR1 is SGHVS, CDR2 FQNEAQ, per germline. J was trimmed by 5 bases and V by 5 bases; bases with no gene match: 11. CDR3 loop: CASSPSGTRPETQYF. The CDR3 region has the DNA TGTGCCAGCAGCCCGAGCGGGACTCGCCCCGAGACCCAGTACTTC.

As concerns this clonotype: The germline gene is not matched at one end of the junction; a read error may be the cause. The J gene is TRBJ2-1, the V gene TRBV7-2; either TRBD1 or TRBD2 may supply D (6 bases each). This CDR3 spans 17 amino acids. CDR1 is SGHTA and CDR2 is FQGNSA in the germline V gene. The CDR3 DNA follows: TGTGCCAGCAGCCAAGGGGGGCACCTGAGCTCCTACACTGAGCAGTTCTTC. This sequence encodes CASSQGGHLSSYTEQFF.

As for this clonotype: Compared with germline, one end of the junction differs, possibly owing to a read error. This chain uses TRBV2 with TRBJ2-1, with D tentatively TRBD2 (5 bases). Germline CDR1 reads SNHLY; CDR2 reads FYNNEI. This CDR3 is 12 amino acids long. The CDR3 nucleotides are TGTGCCAGCAGTGGGCAGACTAACGTTCAAGTCTTC. Translation gives CASSGQTNVQVF.

V and J are TRBV9 and TRBJ2-2, with D perhaps TRBD1 (6 bases). This CDR3 is 18 amino acids long. Trimming shortened V by 4 bases and J by 0 bases, and 19 bases separated the two germline ends. CDR1 is SGDLS, CDR2 YYNGEE, per germline. In DNA, the CDR3 is TGTGCCAGCAGCCCATCCGGATCGCAGGGGTCGAACACCGGGGAGCTGTTTTTT. Protein sequence: CASSPSGSQGSNTGELFF.

There are a few counts of this clonotype. V and J are TRBV6-2 or TRBV6-3 and TRBJ2-7; 9 nucleotides agree with TRBD1. From germline, CDR1 is MNHEY and CDR2 SVGEGT. The CDR3 extends over 15 amino acids. The junction had 2 bases not matched to a gene; V was cut back by 0 bases and J by 2 bases. CDR3 in amino acids: CASSYSGTGTYEQYV. The CDR3 DNA follows: TGTGCCAGCAGTTACTCCGGGACAGGGACCTACGAGCAGTACGTC.

This sequence joins TRBV12-3 or TRBV12-4 and TRBJ1-5, with a weak D call TRBD1 (6 bases). The CDR3 is 17 amino acids. V was shortened by 6 bases and J by 0 bases, with 18 bases between the two germline ends. The CDR3 coding sequence is TGTGCCAGCAGGACAACCGTACAGGGAGGTAGCAATCAGCCCCAGCATTTT. Its translation is CASRTTVQGGSNQPQHF.

A few counts support this clonotype. The chain uses TRBV11-1 and TRBJ2-1; 9 bases align to TRBD2. CDR1 SGHAT and CDR2 FQDESV come from the germline V gene (reference sequence). The ends lost 1 base at V and 7 bases at J; junction bases unmatched: 11. This CDR3 has 17 amino acids. The CDR3 region is CASSLGASAGGRNEQFF. The DNA for the CDR3 is TGTGCCAGCAGCTTAGGGGCTTCGGCGGGAGGGAGGAATGAGCAGTTCTTC.

V is TRBV3-1 and J is TRBJ1-2, with TRBD1 matching 9 bases. J was trimmed by 3 bases and V by 0 bases; bases with no gene match: 5. Germline loops: CDR1 LGHDT, CDR2 YNNKEL (reference sequence). The CDR3 sequence is 16 residues long. Here the CDR3 DNA reads TGTGCCAGCAGCCAAGAACAACAGGGGGCCTACTATGGCTACACCTTC. Protein: CASSQEQQGAYYGYTF.

The V call is TRBV25-1, the J call TRBJ1-1; D possibly corresponds to TRBD1 (6 bases). The CDR3 loop spans 13 amino acids. The germline gives CDR1 MGHDK, CDR2 SYGVNS. The V end was cut by 3 bases, the J end by 8 bases, with 13 bases between. The CDR3 nucleotides read TGTGCCAGCAGTGATCACAGGGAGGGAGAAGCTTTCTTT. It encodes CASSDHREGEAFF.

The chain has TRBV18 and TRBJ2-7; D possibly uses TRBD1 or TRBD2 (5 bases each). The V and J ends lost 1 base and 4 bases respectively, with 11 bases between them. The CDR3 length is 14 residues. The germline gives CDR1 KGHSH, CDR2 LQKENI. The CDR3 sequence: CASSPQGPNYEQYF. For the CDR3, the DNA is TGTGCCAGCTCACCACAGGGACCTAATTACGAGCAGTACTTC.

The chain recombines TRBV27 with TRBJ2-3; TRBD2 matches 8 bases. Germline V CDR1 and CDR2: MNHEY, SMNVEV (reference sequence). Trimming took 0 bases from V and 7 from J; bases not matched to a gene: 9. The CDR3 is 16 residues long. The chain's CDR3 is CASSLSPRTSRNTQYF. The CDR3 bases are TGTGCCAGCAGTTTATCCCCTAGGACTAGCAGGAATACGCAGTATTTT.

The genes are TRBV21-1 and TRBJ1-4; the table gives TRBD1 as D, unverified against the DNA. TRBV21-1 is noted as a pseudogene. CDR3 length: 14 residues. The CDR3 DNA is TGTGCCACCACTCACCGGGACAGGAATGAAAAACTGTTTTTT. Protein: CATTHRDRNEKLFF.

V gene TRBV7-2 combines with J gene TRBJ1-4, with 8 bases lining up with TRBD1. Looked up from germline, CDR1 is SGHTA and CDR2 is FQGNSA. J gave up 7 bases and V 4 bases, and 8 bases lay outside the gene matches. CDR3 length: 15 amino acids. The DNA of the CDR3 is TGTGCCAGCAGCTCCTGGACAGGGCTATCTGAAAAACTGTTTTTT. It codes for CASSSWTGLSEKLFF.

CDR3 in DNA: TGTGCCAGCAGACGCAATTCAGGGGGGTCCTACGAGCAGTACGTC. Protein product: CASRRNSGGSYEQYV. The genes are TRBV6-5 and TRBJ2-7; a weak D match, TRBD1 (7 bases). The V gene's germline CDR1 is MNHEY and CDR2 SVGAGI. The V end lost 6 bases, the J end lost 1 base, and 16 bases lay between the germline ends. CDR3 length: 15 amino acids.

This clonotype was counted only a few times. The V gene is TRBV2, the J gene TRBJ1-6; no clear D gene. Germline V CDR1 and CDR2: SNHLY, FYNNEI. The CDR3 loop spans 11 amino acids. V shed 6 bases and J shed 7 bases, with 4 bases lying between them. Written as DNA, the CDR3 is TGTGCCAGCAGCGAGAATTCACCCCTCCACTTT. Its protein is CASSENSPLHF.

This clonotype has a count of ten or more. The chain recombines TRBV2 with TRBJ1-1; D might be TRBD1 (6 bases). V lost 8 bases and J 6 bases, leaving 10 bases between the germline ends. Germline lookup yields CDR1 SNHLY and CDR2 FYNNEI. The CDR3 has 11 residues. The CDR3 reads CASSRTAEAFF. The CDR3, as DNA: TGTGCCAGCTCGAGGACAGCTGAAGCTTTCTTT.

This clonotype was seen at least ten times. This chain links TRBV4-3 with TRBJ2-1; 11 bases line up with TRBD2. J lost 6 bases, V lost 1 base, and 2 bases had no gene match. This CDR3 has 15 amino acids. Germline-derived CDR1 and CDR2 are LGHNA and YSLEER. DNA of the CDR3: TGCGCCAGCAGCCAAGTAGCGGGAGGGGGCAATGAGCAGTTCTTC. Protein product: CASSQVAGGGNEQFF.

The V and J genes are TRBV27 and TRBJ2-7; 7 bases align to TRBD1. Germline CDR1 and CDR2: MNHEY and SMNVEV (reference sequence). V lost 3 bases to trimming and J lost 4 bases; unmatched junction nucleotides: 3. There are 13 residues in the CDR3. Written as DNA, the CDR3 is TGTGCCAGCAGTTTGGGGACAGCATACGAGCAGTACTTC. This codes for CASSLGTAYEQYF.

V usage is TRBV4-2 and J usage is TRBJ2-1; 10 positions agree with TRBD1. Germline lookup yields CDR1 LGHNA and CDR2 YNFKEQ. The CDR3 has 13 amino acids. J was trimmed by 12 bases and V by 1 base; bases with no gene match: 3. The CDR3, as DNA: TGTGCCAGCAGCCAAGGACAGGGGGCCTGGCAGTTCTTC. This sequence encodes CASSQGQGAWQFF.

This clonotype was counted a few times. The CDR3 region is CASSYKSGRVDEQYF. CDR3 nucleotides: TGTGCCAGCAGCTACAAAAGCGGGAGGGTGGACGAGCAGTACTTC. The chain employs TRBV5-4 and TRBJ2-7; 10 nucleotides match TRBD2. The length of the CDR3 is 15 residues. Germline lookup yields CDR1 SGHNT and CDR2 YYREEE (reference sequence). V was pared by 3 bases and J by 5 bases, with 8 bases of the junction left unmatched. Complete variable domain (other parts from reference TRBV5-4 and TRBJ2-7): ETGVTQSPTHLIKTRGQQVTLRCSSQSGHNTVSWYQQALGQGPQFIFQYYREEENGRGNFPPRFSGLQFPNYSSELNVNALELDDSALYLCASSYKSGRVDEQYFGPGTRLTVT.

The chain combines TRBV7-9 with TRBJ2-3, with 9 bases lining up with TRBD2. Trimming removed 1 base from V and 1 base from J; junction bases left unmatched: 3. Germline lookup yields CDR1 SEHNR and CDR2 FQNEAQ (reference sequence). The CDR3 is 16 residues long. The CDR3 region is CASSLGGGRGTDTQYF. The CDR3 nucleotides read TGTGCCAGCAGCTTAGGCGGCGGGAGGGGCACAGATACGCAGTATTTT.

This chain connects TRBV7-9 to TRBJ1-6; no firm D call. V was pared by 2 bases and J by 8 bases, with 7 bases between. Germline V gives CDR1 SEHNR, CDR2 FQNEAQ (reference sequence). The CDR3 is 13 residues long. The DNA for the CDR3 is TGTGCCAGCAGCTTAATGGGTGATTCACCCCTCCACTTT. Translating it yields CASSLMGDSPLHF.